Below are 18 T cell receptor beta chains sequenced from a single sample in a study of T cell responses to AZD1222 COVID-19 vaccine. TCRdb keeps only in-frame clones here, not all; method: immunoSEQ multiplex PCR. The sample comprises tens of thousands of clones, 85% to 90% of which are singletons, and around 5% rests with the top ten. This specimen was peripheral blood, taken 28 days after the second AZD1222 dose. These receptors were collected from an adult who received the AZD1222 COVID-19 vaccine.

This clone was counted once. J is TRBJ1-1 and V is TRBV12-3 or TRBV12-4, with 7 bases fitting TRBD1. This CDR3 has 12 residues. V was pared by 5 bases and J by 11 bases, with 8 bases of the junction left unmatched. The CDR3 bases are TGTGCCAGCAGTGCGCACAGGGGAAACGCTTTCTTT. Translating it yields CASSAHRGNAFF.

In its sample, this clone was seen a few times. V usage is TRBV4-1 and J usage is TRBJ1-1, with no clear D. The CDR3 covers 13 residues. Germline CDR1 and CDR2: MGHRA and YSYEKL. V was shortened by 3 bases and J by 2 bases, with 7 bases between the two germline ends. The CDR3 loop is CASSHPRNTEAFF. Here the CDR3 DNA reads TGCGCCAGCAGCCATCCCCGAAACACTGAAGCTTTCTTT.

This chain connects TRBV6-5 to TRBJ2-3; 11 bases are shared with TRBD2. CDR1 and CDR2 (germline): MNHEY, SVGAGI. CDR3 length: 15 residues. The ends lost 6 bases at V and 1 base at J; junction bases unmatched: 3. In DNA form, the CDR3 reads TGTGCCAGCAGCCCGGGACTAGCGGGCACAGATACGCAGTATTTT. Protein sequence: CASSPGLAGTDTQYF.

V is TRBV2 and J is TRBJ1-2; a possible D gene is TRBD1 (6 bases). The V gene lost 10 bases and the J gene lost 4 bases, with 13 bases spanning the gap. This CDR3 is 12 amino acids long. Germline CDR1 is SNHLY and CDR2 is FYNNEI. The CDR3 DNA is TGTGCCAACGGGGGCGATCTCTATGGCTACACCTTC. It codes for CANGGDLYGYTF.

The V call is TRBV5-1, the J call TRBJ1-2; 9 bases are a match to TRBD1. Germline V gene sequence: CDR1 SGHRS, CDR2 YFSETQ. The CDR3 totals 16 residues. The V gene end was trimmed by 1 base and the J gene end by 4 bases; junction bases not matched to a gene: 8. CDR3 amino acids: CASSLMGQGIGYGYTF. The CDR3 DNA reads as TGCGCCAGCAGCTTGATGGGACAGGGAATCGGCTATGGCTACACCTTC.

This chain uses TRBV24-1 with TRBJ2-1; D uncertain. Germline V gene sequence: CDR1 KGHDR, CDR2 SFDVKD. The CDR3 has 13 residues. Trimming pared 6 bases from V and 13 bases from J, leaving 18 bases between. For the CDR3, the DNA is TGTGCCACCAGTCTCGGCAACAGTAAATATCAGTTCTTC. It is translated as CATSLGNSKYQFF.

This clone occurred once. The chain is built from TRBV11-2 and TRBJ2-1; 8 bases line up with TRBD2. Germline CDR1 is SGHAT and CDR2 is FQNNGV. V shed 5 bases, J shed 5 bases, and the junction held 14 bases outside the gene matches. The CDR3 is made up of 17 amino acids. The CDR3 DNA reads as TGTGCCAGCAGCCCCCGCGGGGGGCCGAGTTCAAACAATGAGCAGTTCTTC. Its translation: CASSPRGGPSSNNEQFF.

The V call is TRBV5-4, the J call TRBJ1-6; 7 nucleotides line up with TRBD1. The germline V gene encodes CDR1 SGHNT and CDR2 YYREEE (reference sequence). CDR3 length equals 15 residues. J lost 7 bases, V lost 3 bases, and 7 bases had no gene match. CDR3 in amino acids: CASSSGGTVNSPLHF. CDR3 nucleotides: TGTGCCAGCAGCTCGGGAGGGACAGTCAATTCACCCCTCCACTTT.

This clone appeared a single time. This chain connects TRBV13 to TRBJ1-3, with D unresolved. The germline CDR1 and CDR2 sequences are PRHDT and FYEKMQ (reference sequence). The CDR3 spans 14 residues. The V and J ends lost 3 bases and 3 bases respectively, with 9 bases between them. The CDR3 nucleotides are TGTGCCAGCAGCTTCACGGGTAGTGGAAACACCATATATTTT. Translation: CASSFTGSGNTIYF.

CDR3 region: CASSRAGAGNEQFF. CDR3 coding DNA: TGTGCCAGCTCACGGGCGGGGGCCGGGAATGAGCAGTTCTTC. The rearrangement uses TRBV18 and TRBJ2-1, with D possibly matching TRBD2 (7 bases). Trimming cost V 4 bases and J 7 bases, with 14 bases left between them. This CDR3 spans 14 amino acids. The germline V gene has CDR1 KGHSH and CDR2 LQKENI.

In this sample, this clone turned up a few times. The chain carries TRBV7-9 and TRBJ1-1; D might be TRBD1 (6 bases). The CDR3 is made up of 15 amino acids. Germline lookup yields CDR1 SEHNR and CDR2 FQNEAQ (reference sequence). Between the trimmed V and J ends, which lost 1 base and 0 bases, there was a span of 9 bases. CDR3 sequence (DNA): TGTGCCAGCAGCTTAGTCGGGGGCTTGAACACTGAAGCTTTCTTT. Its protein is CASSLVGGLNTEAFF.

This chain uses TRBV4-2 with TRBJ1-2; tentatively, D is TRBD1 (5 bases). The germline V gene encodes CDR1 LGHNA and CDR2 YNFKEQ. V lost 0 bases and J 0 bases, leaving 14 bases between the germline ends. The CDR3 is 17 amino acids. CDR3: CASSQDSGAESNYGYTF. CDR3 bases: TGTGCCAGCAGCCAAGATAGCGGGGCCGAATCTAACTATGGCTACACCTTC.

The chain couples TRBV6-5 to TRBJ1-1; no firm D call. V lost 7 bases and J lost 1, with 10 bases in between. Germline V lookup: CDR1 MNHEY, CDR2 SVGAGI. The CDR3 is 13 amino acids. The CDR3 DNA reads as TGTGCCAGCATGAGCGGTCGGAACACTGAAGCTTTCTTT. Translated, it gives CASMSGRNTEAFF.

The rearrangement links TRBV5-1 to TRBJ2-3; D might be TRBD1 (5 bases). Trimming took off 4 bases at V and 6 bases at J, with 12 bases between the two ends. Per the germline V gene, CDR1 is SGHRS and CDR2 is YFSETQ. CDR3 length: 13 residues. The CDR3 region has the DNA TGCGCCAGCAGCCCACAAGGGGCCGATACGCAGTATTTT. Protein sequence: CASSPQGADTQYF.

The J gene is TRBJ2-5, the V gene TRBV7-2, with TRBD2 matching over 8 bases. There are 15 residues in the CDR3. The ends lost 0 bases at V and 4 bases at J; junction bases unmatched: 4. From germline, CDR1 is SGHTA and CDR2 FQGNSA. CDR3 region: CASSLAGLAGETQYF. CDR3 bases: TGTGCCAGCAGCTTAGCGGGGCTAGCGGGAGAGACCCAGTACTTC.

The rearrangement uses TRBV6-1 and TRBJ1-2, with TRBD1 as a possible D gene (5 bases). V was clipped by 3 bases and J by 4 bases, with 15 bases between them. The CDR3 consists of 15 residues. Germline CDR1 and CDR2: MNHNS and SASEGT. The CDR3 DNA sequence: TGTGCCAGCAGTGATGGAGCTGGGGCAGCCTATGGCTACACCTTC. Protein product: CASSDGAGAAYGYTF.

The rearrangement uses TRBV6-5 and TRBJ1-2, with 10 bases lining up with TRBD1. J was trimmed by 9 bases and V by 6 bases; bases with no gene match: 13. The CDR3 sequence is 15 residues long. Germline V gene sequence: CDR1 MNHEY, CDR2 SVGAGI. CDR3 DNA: TGTGCCAGCAGAGAGCTGGGACAGGGGTATTTAAGCTACACCTTC. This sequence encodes CASRELGQGYLSYTF.

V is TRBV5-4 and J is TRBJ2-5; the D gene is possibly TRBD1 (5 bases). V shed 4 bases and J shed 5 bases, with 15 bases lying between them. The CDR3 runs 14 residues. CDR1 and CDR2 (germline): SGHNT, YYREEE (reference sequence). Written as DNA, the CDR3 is TGTGCCAGCAGCGTTCAGGGTAGGGGCGAGACCCAGTACTTC. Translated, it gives CASSVQGRGETQYF.